The present T cell receptor (beta chain) was sequenced within a study of T-cell memory formation after mild COVID-19. Study background: Most TCR clusters belonged to a single donor.

Overall study results and limits: Second-wave clones with a day 37 peak had unconfirmed SARS-CoV-2 specificity. Clones that contracted from day 15 to 85 were balanced CD4/CD8, while later expanders leaned CD4+. A subset of responding clones appeared in pre-infection memory, suggesting cross-reactive memory joined.

MiXCR, applied by TCRdb to the 5' RACE reads, yields one record per CDR3 protein. The sample has 27,000 or so distinct CDR3 sequences; roughly 7.4% are singletons. This clonotype was seen at least ten times. The antigen is undetermined. This CDR3 comprises 14 residues. Germline V gives CDR1 SGHRS, CDR2 YFSETQ. Trimming removed 5 bases from V and 1 base from J, with 12 bases in between. The specimen sequenced was PBMCs or a T cell subset sorted from them (not recorded which). This chain connects TRBV5-1 to TRBJ1-1; D is unresolved. The source of this sequence is an adult woman who had mild COVID-19 (a few samples of this study predate the infection). Cell type and time point are not known. This CDR3 is CASRVVGQNTEAFF. CDR3 coding DNA: TGCGCCAGCAGGGTTGTCGGGCAGAACACTGAAGCTTTCTTT.